This T cell receptor beta chain is drawn from a study of cytomegalovirus exposure and HLA in healthy donors. Study conclusions and caveats: An analysis done earlier found most TCR beta V segments productive about 87% or about 30% of the time. Exclusion applied to some V segments, including TRBV6-2 and TRBV6-3, as they were indistinguishable. Using a false discovery rate of 0.05, a later analysis showed that around 16,000 TCR beta sequences were associated with HLA alleles.

Trimming removed 2 bases from V and 5 bases from J; junction bases left unmatched: 8. Germline-derived CDR1 and CDR2 are MNHEY and SVGAGI. The CDR3 runs 16 residues. It was with 60 Vbeta and 13 Jbeta primers that the PCR ran. Sequenced by immunoSEQ multiplex PCR; TCRdb stores in-frame clones only, minus some. This table holds approximately 240,000 clones, 77% found once. It was healthy bone marrow donors who served as donors. Regarding this clone: The antigen is not known.

Sequenced: PBMCs. The chain combines TRBV6-5 with TRBJ2-2; TRBD2 matches at 7 bases. The clonotype was recovered from a woman aged 55-70 years in good health and CMV-seropositive. In DNA form, the CDR3 reads TGTGCCAGCAGTTACCTCCCGGGGAGGGGAACCGGGGAGCTGTTTTTT. As protein: CASSYLPGRGTGELFF.